This T cell receptor beta chain was recorded in a study of shared clonotypes between healthy human individuals. Whole-study findings and limits: About 5.2% was the fraction of naive CD4 clonotypes found shared across a few donors. Expectations were that clonotype sharing among donors would be affected by sequencing depth.

This clone was counted a single time. Its antigen is not identified. Trimming cost V 5 bases and J 0 bases, with 8 bases left between them. This CDR3 is built from 14 residues. Germline-derived CDR1 and CDR2 are LNHDA and SQIVND (reference sequence). CD45RO-negative, CCR7-positively selected cells formed the naive CD8 fraction, excluding terminally differentiated effector memory CD45RA+ cells. Some clones are missing from TCRdb's copy, which holds only in-frame ones; the method was immunoSEQ multiplex PCR. The data contain roughly 570,000 clones, roughly 98% of them singletons. Material for sequencing was naive CD8+ T cells sorted from blood. The genes are TRBV19 and TRBJ1-5; TRBD1 might be the D (6 bases). This receptor was identified in a man aged 25 to 40 in good health. CDR3 nucleotides: TGTGCCAGTAGTGAACAGGGTAGCAATCAGCCCCAGCATTTT. Translation gives CASSEQGSNQPQHF. The variable domain in full, completed from reference TRBV19 and TRBJ1-5, reads DGGITQSPKYLFRKEGQNVTLSCEQNLNHDAMYWYRQDPGQGLRLIYYSQIVNDFQKGDIAEGYSVSREKKESFPLTVTSAQKNPTAFYLCASSEQGSNQPQHFGDGTRLSIL.